These T cell receptor beta chains were read from a single sample in a study of T cells in Graves' hyperthyroidism and ophthalmopathy. One entry per CDR3 protein results from TCRdb running MiXCR on the multiplex PCR reads. The table records a few hundred thousand distinct CDR3 sequences, more than 13% of them present only once. Material: blood. The receptors stem from a woman aged 25 to 39 with Graves' hyperthyroidism. Both conserved end residues are part of each CDR3. The D gene is left open where the match is weak.

v_call	j_call	d_call	cdr3_aa
TRBV19	TRBJ2-1	TRBD2	CASSIGGSYYNEQFF
TRBV28	TRBJ2-7	.	CASSMSGGNYEQYF
TRBV28	TRBJ1-2	.	CASSLYGSTSYGYTF
TRBV6-6	TRBJ2-3	.	CASSYSISRYTDTQYF
TRBV10-3	TRBJ2-5	.	CAISNGDLDIGTQYF
TRBV6-1	TRBJ1-5	.	CASSEERNQPQHF
TRBV2	TRBJ2-3	.	CASSEISVADTQYF
TRBV18	TRBJ1-4	.	CASSPRAGATNEKLFF
TRBV5-5	TRBJ2-1	TRBD2	CASKGGSSYNEQFF
TRBV6-5	TRBJ2-7	.	CASSSPGLSGYEQYF
TRBV6-1	TRBJ2-7	.	CAISGPSTSWEQYF